This T cell receptor (beta chain) was obtained from a study of identical twins. This clonotype was counted at least ten times. TCRdb re-called the 5' RACE reads with MiXCR, one entry per CDR3 protein. The profile shows a few hundred thousand distinct CDR3 sequences, 9% to 15% of them singletons. The same data also went into a second study, on yellow fever vaccine responses in identical twins.

The receptor was derived from a woman aged 18 to 35 in good health. Sequencing was done on a sample of CD8+ T cells sorted from blood.

The CDR3 nucleotides read TGTGCCAGCAATTTTGGGGGGCTCCCCTACGAGCAGTACTTC. Encoded protein: CASNFGGLPYEQYF. V is TRBV12-3 or TRBV12-4 and J is TRBJ2-7, with D perhaps given as TRBD1 or TRBD2 (6 bases each). The V end was cut by 7 bases, the J end by 2 bases, with 15 bases between. The CDR3 is 14 residues long.